A single sample gave rise to the 3 T cell receptor beta chains below, sequenced in a study of control samples from healthy donors and cancer patients (dated by TCRdb to about 2020). The library was built by means of the immunoSEQ multiplex PCR assay. TCRdb took this table from immuneACCESS and kept in-frame rearrangements with V and J called. Such tables lack part of the clones; where checked against another copy, unresolved V genes explain under half of the gap, and the rest is unexplained. The sample yields approximately 79,000 clones; over 75% were counted once. The ten largest clones represent under 7.5% of the sample. Material: blood. These receptors originate from a man aged 50-60 years in good health.

This rearrangement joins TRBV7-8 to TRBJ1-5; weak D call: TRBD1 (5 bases). This CDR3 is 15 amino acids long. V was clipped by 3 bases and J by 0 bases, with 9 bases between them. Germline V gene sequence: CDR1 SGHVS, CDR2 FQNEAQ. CDR3 nucleotide sequence: TGTGCCAGCAGCTTGACAGTTTATAGCAATCAGCCCCAGCATTTT. Its translation: CASSLTVYSNQPQHF. Using reference TRBV7-8 and TRBJ1-5 for the parts outside the CDR3, the full variable domain is GAGVSQSPRYKVAKRGQDVALRCDPISGHVSLFWYQQALGQGPEFLTYFQNEAQLDKSGLPSDRFFAERPEGSVSTLKIQRTQQEDSAVYLCASSLTVYSNQPQHFGDGTRLSIL.

The gene calls are TRBV5-8 and TRBJ2-7; D is ambiguous. The germline V gene encodes CDR1 SGHTS and CDR2 YDEGEE. This CDR3 contains 14 residues. Trimming pared 4 bases from V and 2 bases from J, leaving 13 bases between. CDR3 sequence (DNA): TGTGCCAGCAGCCGTACACAGATAACCTACGAGCAGTACTTC. Translated: CASSRTQITYEQYF.

In its sample, this clone was seen once. V is TRBV11-2 and J is TRBJ1-2; D uncertain. This CDR3 has 13 amino acids. Germline CDR1 SGHAT, CDR2 FQNNGV. V lost 5 bases to trimming and J lost 4 bases, with 11 bases between them. CDR3 coding DNA: TGTGCCAGCAGCCCGGACCTCTCCTATGGCTACACCTTC. This codes for CASSPDLSYGYTF. Full variable domain (rest looked up from reference TRBV11-2 and TRBJ1-2): EAGVAQSPRYKIIEKRQSVAFWCNPISGHATLYWYQQILGQGPKLLIQFQNNGVVDDSQLPKDRFSAERLKGVDSTLKIQPAKLEDSAVYLCASSPDLSYGYTFGSGTRLTVV.